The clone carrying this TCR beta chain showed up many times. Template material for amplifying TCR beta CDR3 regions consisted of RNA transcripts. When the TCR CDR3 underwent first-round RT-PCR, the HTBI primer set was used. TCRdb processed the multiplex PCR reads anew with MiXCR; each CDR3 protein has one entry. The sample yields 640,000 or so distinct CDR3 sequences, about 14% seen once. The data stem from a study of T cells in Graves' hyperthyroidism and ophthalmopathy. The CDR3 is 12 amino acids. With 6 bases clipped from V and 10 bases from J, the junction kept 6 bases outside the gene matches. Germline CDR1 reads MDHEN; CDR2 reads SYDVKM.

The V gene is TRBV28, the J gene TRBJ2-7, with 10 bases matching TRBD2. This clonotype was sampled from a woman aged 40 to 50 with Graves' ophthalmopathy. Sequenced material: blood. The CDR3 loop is CASSRGLAEQYF. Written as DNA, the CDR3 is TGTGCCAGCAGCCGCGGACTAGCGGAACAGTACTTC.